The rows below give T cell receptor beta chains drawn from one sample of a study of OX40 agonist ivuxolimab in advanced cancers. Assay used: immunoSEQ multiplex PCR; TCRdb lists only in-frame clones, some missing. Of 55,000 to 60,000 clones in the sample, approximately 88% were seen once. This specimen was CD4+ or CD8+ T cells sorted from blood, taken in a trial of the OX40 agonist ivuxolimab. The source is an adult with an advanced solid tumor such as melanoma, head and neck, liver or kidney cancer. Each CDR3 is given with its conserved first and last residue. The order of the fields is D gene, V gene, clone size, J gene, CDR3 DNA, CDR3 protein. A D gene is named only where the DNA matches it firmly. For some rows the clone size is stated as once, few or many, or as a class when expanded; others skip it.

D gene: TRBD2
V gene: TRBV5-4
clone size: -
J gene: TRBJ2-1
CDR3 DNA: TGTGCCAGCAGCTCGGGACTAGCGACCGGTGAGCAGTTCTTC
CDR3 protein: CASSSGLATGEQFF

D gene: TRBD2
V gene: TRBV30
clone size: once
J gene: TRBJ2-5
CDR3 DNA: TGTGCCTGGAGTGTACGGGGGGGGACCCAGTACTTC
CDR3 protein: CAWSVRGGTQYF

D gene: TRBD1
V gene: TRBV6-1
clone size: -
J gene: TRBJ2-3
CDR3 DNA: TGTGCCAGCAGCTCCCGGGACAGGGGCACAGATACGCAGTATTTT
CDR3 protein: CASSSRDRGTDTQYF

D gene: -
V gene: TRBV7-2
clone size: once
J gene: TRBJ2-7
CDR3 DNA: TGTGCCAGCAGCTTAAGGGGCGGCTCTGCTGAGCAGTACTTC
CDR3 protein: CASSLRGGSAEQYF

D gene: TRBD1
V gene: TRBV10-3
clone size: -
J gene: TRBJ2-5
CDR3 DNA: TGTGCCATCAGAGGCACCGGGACAGGGGCGAGAGAGACCCAGTACTTC
CDR3 protein: CAIRGTGTGARETQYF

D gene: -
V gene: TRBV30
clone size: few
J gene: TRBJ1-5
CDR3 DNA: TGTGCCTGGAGTGTTCACATAGGTTATCAGCCCCAGCATTTT
CDR3 protein: CAWSVHIGYQPQHF

D gene: TRBD1
V gene: TRBV27
clone size: once
J gene: TRBJ2-7
CDR3 DNA: TGTGCCAGCAGTTCCGGGACAGGGGAAAACGAGCAGTACTTC
CDR3 protein: CASSSGTGENEQYF

D gene: -
V gene: TRBV5-1
clone size: -
J gene: TRBJ2-3
CDR3 DNA: TGCGCCAGCAGCCTGACAGGACCCCCGGATACGCAGTATTTT
CDR3 protein: CASSLTGPPDTQYF

D gene: -
V gene: TRBV5-4
clone size: -
J gene: TRBJ2-5
CDR3 DNA: TGTGCCAGCCGGGACACCCTGCAAGAGACCCAGTACTTC
CDR3 protein: CASRDTLQETQYF

D gene: -
V gene: TRBV6-5
clone size: -
J gene: TRBJ2-7
CDR3 DNA: TGTGCCAGCTGCCAGGGTATAGGTTACGAGCAGTACTTC
CDR3 protein: CASCQGIGYEQYF